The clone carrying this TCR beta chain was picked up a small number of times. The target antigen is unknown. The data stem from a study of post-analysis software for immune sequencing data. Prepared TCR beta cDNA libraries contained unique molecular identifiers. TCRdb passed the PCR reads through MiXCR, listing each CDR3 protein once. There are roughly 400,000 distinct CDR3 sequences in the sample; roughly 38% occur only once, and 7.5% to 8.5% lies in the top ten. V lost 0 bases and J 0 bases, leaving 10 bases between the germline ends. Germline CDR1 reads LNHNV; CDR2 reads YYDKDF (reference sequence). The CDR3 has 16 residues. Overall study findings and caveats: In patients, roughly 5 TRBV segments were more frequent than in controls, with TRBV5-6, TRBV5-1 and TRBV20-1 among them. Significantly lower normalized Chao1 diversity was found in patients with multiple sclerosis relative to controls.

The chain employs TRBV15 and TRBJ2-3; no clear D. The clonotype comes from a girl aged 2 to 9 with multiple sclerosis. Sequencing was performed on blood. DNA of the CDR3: TGTGCCACCAGCAGAGATTGGCTCCGGAGCACAGATACGCAGTATTTT. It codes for CATSRDWLRSTDTQYF.